This T cell receptor (beta chain) was identified during a study of blood T cells in healthy people across ages. The CDR3 is 19 amino acids. J lost 2 bases, V lost 10 bases, and 23 bases had no gene match. CDR1 MNHEY and CDR2 SMNVEV come from the germline V gene (reference sequence). A second PCR, run for roughly 7 to 12 cycles, used a sample-barcoded 5' primer plus a J-beta primer mix. TCRdb reanalysed the 5' RACE reads using MiXCR and keeps one entry per CDR3 protein. Here the sample spans over a million distinct CDR3 sequences, approximately 39% being singletons. PBMCs, at least 6 million per sample, were isolated. This clonotype was observed a handful of times. As yet, its antigen is unknown. Findings of the study overall: A strong correlation between TCR beta diversity and naive T cell percentage was seen. TCR beta diversity per million T cells fell roughly linearly with age. Any changes in expanded clonotypes were possibly confounded, as donor CMV status remained unknown.

This chain joins TRBV27 and TRBJ2-3; TRBD2 matches 8 bases. The source of this sequence is a woman under 30 in good health. Sequencing was done on a sample of blood. The CDR3 loop is CATKTYSPRWRGDTDTQYF. The CDR3 region has the DNA TGTGCCACCAAAACCTACTCCCCTAGATGGCGGGGGGACACAGATACGCAGTATTTT.